The 7 T cell receptor beta chains presented below share a single source sample, sequenced in a study of CD8 T cells in ankylosing spondylitis. TCRdb re-derived calls from the 5' RACE reads in MiXCR, one entry per CDR3 protein. The data show some 120,000 distinct CDR3 sequences, approximately 13% seen once. The sample was blood, either unsorted or a sorted T cell fraction (not recorded which). The receptors were sampled from a female donor with ankylosing spondylitis or in good health (not recorded which).

The genes are TRBV7-9 and TRBJ2-3; no clear D. The CDR3 covers 15 residues. Germline lookup yields CDR1 SEHNR and CDR2 FQNEAQ (reference sequence). The germline V and J ends were trimmed by 4 bases and 3 bases, with 14 bases remaining between them. CDR3 protein: CASSSQAWGTDTQYF. CDR3 nucleotides: TGTGCCAGCAGCTCCCAGGCGTGGGGAACAGATACGCAGTATTTT.

This clonotype was counted between two and nine times. The V and J genes are TRBV11-2 and TRBJ2-3; D call uncertain. The germline V gene has CDR1 SGHAT and CDR2 FQNNGV. The CDR3 is made up of 14 amino acids. V was cut by 3 bases and J by 4 bases, with 11 bases left in between. CDR3 sequence reads: CASSFPRSPDTQYF. The CDR3 DNA is TGTGCCAGCAGCTTTCCGAGATCCCCAGATACGCAGTATTTT.

This clonotype occurred many times. The genes are TRBV19 and TRBJ2-2; no definite D call. Germline assignment: CDR1 LNHDA and CDR2 SQIVND (reference sequence). Trimming took 1 base from V and 1 from J, leaving 4 bases between them. This CDR3 has 14 residues. As DNA, the CDR3 is TGTGCCAGTAGTATAGCGGGGAACACCGGGGAGCTGTTTTTT. Translated, it gives CASSIAGNTGELFF.

The sample holds many counts of this clonotype. The chain uses TRBV5-1 and TRBJ1-6; weak D call: TRBD1 (6 bases). This CDR3 is 15 amino acids long. The V gene lost 2 bases and the J gene lost 5 bases, with 11 bases spanning the gap. Germline CDR1 and CDR2: SGHRS and YFSETQ. The CDR3 region is CASSFSQGNNSPLHF. DNA for the CDR3: TGCGCCAGCAGCTTCTCTCAGGGGAATAATTCACCCCTCCACTTT.

There are many counts of this clonotype. The rearrangement links TRBV20-1 to TRBJ2-7; 9 bases line up with TRBD1. Looked up from germline, CDR1 is DFQATT and CDR2 is SNEGSKA (reference sequence). This CDR3 is 13 amino acids long. The V and J ends lost 6 bases and 9 bases, in that order; junction bases with no gene match: 12. As DNA, the CDR3 is TGCAGTGCCGGTGGACAGGGGACCCCCGGGCAGTACTTC. Translation: CSAGGQGTPGQYF.

The sample holds a few counts of this clonotype. This chain uses TRBV20-1 with TRBJ1-2, with unresolved D. CDR1 is DFQATT, CDR2 SNEGSKA, per germline (reference sequence). The CDR3 consists of 15 residues. Trimming cost V 0 bases and J 4 bases, with 15 bases left between them. The CDR3 spells CSARDSGHLRYGYTF. The CDR3 DNA reads as TGCAGTGCTAGAGATTCAGGCCACCTTCGCTATGGCTACACCTTC.

The table lists this clonotype with many counts. The chain has TRBV10-3 and TRBJ1-5; 9 nucleotides line up with TRBD1. The ends lost 7 bases at V and 6 bases at J; junction bases unmatched: 7. The CDR3 runs 14 residues. CDR1 and CDR2 from the germline V gene are ENHRY and SYGVKD. The CDR3 nucleotides are TGTGCCATCAAGACAGGGGGTGATAGTCAGCCCCAGCATTTT. It codes for CAIKTGGDSQPQHF.